This T cell receptor (beta chain) stems from a study of shared clonotypes between healthy human individuals (dated by TCRdb to 2019 to 2021). Background for the entire study: The cohort included three men and a couple of women between 18 and 49 years of age. For each donor, CD4 naive and CD4 memory were each given three plates, CD8 naive was given two plates, and CD8 memory was given one plate. To estimate repertoire size and how much clonotypes are shared between individuals, the study performed deep sequencing of blood TCR repertoires from about five healthy adults. Different laboratories and diverse techniques were used to prepare libraries and sequence TCR repertoires, to increase sequencing depth and limit assay-specific biases. Leukapheresis yielded between about 0.94 and 10 billion PBMCs per donor.

For the CD8 naive samples, CD45RO-negative cells were positively selected for CCR7, yielding a CD45RA+CCR7+ population from which TemRA cells were excluded. Donors were healthy HIV-negative adults with no recently reported acute infections or vaccinations. All donors were Caucasian adults living in Nashville, Tennessee, USA. After blood collection by leukapheresis, PBMCs were isolated using Ficoll-Histopaque density gradient centrifugation and then cryopreserved in the vapor phase of liquid nitrogen. Analytical flow cytometry was used to check the purity and quantity of each magnetically sorted T cell population. Genomic DNA was isolated from every sorted fraction and measured by UV absorbance on a Nanodrop 2000c. The CDR3 numbers 13 residues from cysteine through phenylalanine. Only the CDR3 part of the read is kept: 39 bases, read in frame from the first base. CDR1 MDHEN and CDR2 SYDVKM are derived from the germline V gene. V gives up 4 bases and J gives up 6 bases, and the segment between their germline ends measures 12 bases.

The paper's findings and limits, for the study overall: Around 5% of naive CD4, roughly 3.5% of naive CD8, roughly 2.4% of memory CD4, and less than 0.45% of memory CD8 clonotypes were shared across a few donors. Naive subsets generally had larger estimated clonotype richness than memory subsets did. Pairwise subsampling indicated that sequencing depth was expected to affect the degree of clonotype sharing among donors. The genetic and exposure-history diversity represented was limited by the small number of donors. Incomplete sequencing was indicated by rarefaction of sorted-subset datasets, despite the large sequencing depth. Higher generation probabilities were observed for clonotypes shared by all four sorted-subset donors than for non-shared clonotypes. Sampling was limited to blood, and TCR repertoires in tissue likely differ from TCR repertoires in blood.

A note on this clone: What this receptor recognizes is not known. No qualities accompany the bases; no much larger clone lies one base away.

TCR CDR3 regions were amplified from genomic DNA by multiplex PCR using the deep immunoSEQ assay. Extracted genomic DNA from each cell subset was spread evenly across all wells of several immunoSEQ 96-well plates, with each plate serving as a replicate. For sorted subsets, each replicate PCR was loaded with approximately 190 ng genomic DNA, equivalent to 25,000 to 35,000 T cell genomes. Purified libraries were measured with a Qubit 3.0 fluorometer, size-checked on a Bioanalyzer 2100, and measured again with the KAPA Library Quantification kit. Every immunoSEQ 96-well plate was sequenced on a separate single-read 150-cycle Illumina NextSeq 550 flow cell. Concerning the study's data processing: Because only junctional sequences without quality scores were contained in the immunoSEQ output, filtering matching that applied to full-length reads could not be performed. To assign V/J genes and CDR3, sequences were annotated against IMGT germline references using PyIR, a Python wrapper for IgBLAST v1.9. Reads were removed for weak V/J assignments (E-value above 1e-6), missing CDR3, stop codons, out-of-frame junctions, or ambiguous translated residues. V3J clonotypes were defined as sequences sharing the same inferred V gene, J gene, and CDR3 amino acid sequence. Percentage overlap between repertoires was computed as shared unique clonotypes divided by the size of the smaller repertoire. Richness of each repertoire was evaluated using RTK rarefaction, the Chao1 estimator, and Recon v2.1 estimates of unobserved clonotypes. Generation probabilities were computed with OLGA for all TCRbeta clonotypes obtained by the gDNA method from a handful of donors. TCRdb stores this immuneACCESS table with in-frame sequences only. Part of the clones is absent; in the studies checked, under half of the shortfall reflects unresolved V genes, and no reason is known for the rest. V and J calls and clone size are copied from that table; D and trimming were computed from the DNA. This sample gives about 2.2 million clones in total; more than 85% of them show up just once. The leading ten clones occupy 1.5% to 2% of the sample.

The sequence is built from TRBV28 and TRBJ1-1; the best D guess is TRBD1, with 6 bases matching. The source material was naive CD8+ T cells from PBMCs. The sample's cell subset or site label, in plain terms: CD45RA+CCR7+. The receptor was derived from a man aged 18-30 years in good health. Some clones in this sample may be carry-over from other donors' samples. In nucleotides, the sequence is TGTGCCAGCAGTTCGGAGGGGGTTCCTGAAGCTTTCTTT. This translates into CASSSEGVPEAFF.